This entry describes one T cell receptor beta chain. The data are from a study of blood T cell repertoires in COVID-19. Study details: Acute-phase and convalescent COVID-19 samples originated in the United States, Italy and Spain.

Original processing notes: From reference gene primer amplification, estimates of nucleated cell counts were derived. Here immunoSEQ multiplex PCR was the method, and the copy in TCRdb shows in-frame clones only, minus some. The DNA gave D and trimming, while V, J and clone size come from that table. The sample lists hundreds of thousands of clones, roughly 88% occurring once. The CDR3 contains 13 residues. The V end lost 5 bases, the J end lost 4 bases, and 11 bases lay between the germline ends. Germline CDR1 SEHNR, CDR2 FQNEAQ (reference sequence). The V gene is TRBV7-9, the J gene TRBJ1-1; D unclear. The TCR comes from a woman aged 25 to 39 with active or convalescent COVID-19. Sample: peripheral blood. The CDR3 nucleotides are TGTGCCAGCAGCCCCCGGGAGGGCACTGAAGCTTTCTTT. This encodes CASSPREGTEAFF.